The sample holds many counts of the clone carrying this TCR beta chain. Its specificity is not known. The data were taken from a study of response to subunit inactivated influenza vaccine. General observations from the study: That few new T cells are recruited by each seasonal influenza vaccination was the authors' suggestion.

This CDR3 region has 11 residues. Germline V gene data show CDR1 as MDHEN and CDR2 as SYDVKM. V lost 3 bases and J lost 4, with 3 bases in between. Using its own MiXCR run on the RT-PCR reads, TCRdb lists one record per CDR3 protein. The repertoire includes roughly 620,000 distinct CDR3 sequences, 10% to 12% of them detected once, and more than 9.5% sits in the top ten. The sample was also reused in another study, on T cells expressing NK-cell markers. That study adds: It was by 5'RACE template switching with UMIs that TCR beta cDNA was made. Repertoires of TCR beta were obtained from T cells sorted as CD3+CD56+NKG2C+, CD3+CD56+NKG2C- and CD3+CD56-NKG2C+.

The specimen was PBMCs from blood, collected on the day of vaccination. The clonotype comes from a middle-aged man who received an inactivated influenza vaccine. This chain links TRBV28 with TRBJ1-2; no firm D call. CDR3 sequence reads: CASSFTYGYTF. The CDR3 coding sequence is TGTGCCAGCAGTTTCACCTATGGCTACACCTTC.